This entry features one TCR beta chain sequence. This entry belongs to a study of blood T cell repertoires in COVID-19. The wider study: Donors in the United States, Italy and Spain gave samples during acute or convalescent COVID-19. The cDNA or gDNA used as material had been derived from T cells, B-cell-depleted T cells, or PBMCs.

In the authors' workflow: The assay estimated nucleated cells by amplifying reference gene primers. Clones were read by immunoSEQ multiplex PCR, and TCRdb kept only the in-frame ones, dropping some. Clone size and V and J calls were adopted from that table, with D and trimming inferred from the DNA. The sample contains roughly 13,000 clones, 80% to 90% of which appear only once. Trimming cost V 5 bases and J 3 bases; bases outside gene matches: 7. From germline, CDR1 is MNHEY and CDR2 SVGAGI. This CDR3 has 15 amino acids. This TCR was sampled from a human donor in a cohort sampled during active COVID-19. Sequenced input: peripheral blood. This chain links TRBV6-5 with TRBJ1-3, with 7 bases matching TRBD1. CDR3 DNA sequence: TGTGCCAGCAGTCCTGAAGGGGGCCGTGGAAACACCATATATTTT. Its translation is CASSPEGGRGNTIYF.